This T cell receptor (beta chain) was found in a study of blood T cells in healthy people across ages. This clonotype was seen a handful of times. The antigen is undetermined. The sample providers were healthy Caucasian people from Russia, aged roughly 6 to 95. Next came a second PCR, run for 7 to 11 cycles, which used a sample-barcoded 5' primer along with a J-beta primer mix. TCRdb ran MiXCR on the 5' RACE reads and lists one entry per CDR3 protein. The sample has fewer than 750,000 distinct CDR3 sequences, 52% seen once. General study results and limits: Greater diversity and more naive CD4+ cells were seen in long-lived donors than in aged donors.

Sequences were obtained from blood. The TCR sequence derives from a woman of 80 years or more in good health.

CDR3 residues: CASSQEGFTYNEQFF. In nucleotides, the CDR3 is TGTGCCAGCAGCCAAGAAGGGTTCACCTACAATGAGCAGTTCTTC. The V gene is TRBV14, the J gene TRBJ2-1; D is ambiguous. Germline CDR1 reads SGHDN; CDR2 reads FVKESK. The length of the CDR3 is 15 residues. The germline V and J ends were trimmed by 0 bases and 2 bases, with 8 bases remaining between them.